This is a list of T cell receptor beta chains from one sample in a study of blood T cell repertoires in COVID-19. Assay used: immunoSEQ multiplex PCR; TCRdb lists only in-frame clones, some missing. The profile covers approximately 65,000 clones, with approximately 80% appearing a single time and about 3.8% taken by the ten largest. The sequencing sample was made of PBMCs or T cells enriched from blood (not recorded which). The receptor source for this set is a woman in her thirties or forties with acute COVID-19. Both conserved end residues are part of each CDR3. Fields, in order: J gene, D gene, V gene, clone size, CDR3 protein, CDR3 DNA. A D gene is named only where the DNA matches it firmly. Clone size is shown for a subset of rows, as once, few, many or a class of expanded clone.

J gene: TRBJ2-2; D gene: -; V gene: TRBV6-1; clone size: -; CDR3 protein: CASSEMRGPTGELFF; CDR3 DNA: TGTGCCAGCAGTGAAATGCGGGGTCCCACCGGGGAGCTGTTTTTT
J gene: TRBJ2-3; D gene: -; V gene: TRBV27; clone size: once; CDR3 protein: CATKTRPAGSDTQYF; CDR3 DNA: TGTGCCACCAAGACTCGCCCGGCCGGCTCAGATACGCAGTATTTT
J gene: TRBJ1-1; D gene: -; V gene: TRBV29-1; clone size: -; CDR3 protein: CSVEAGGWTEAFF; CDR3 DNA: TGCAGCGTTGAAGCGGGGGGGTGGACTGAAGCTTTCTTT
J gene: TRBJ2-7; D gene: TRBD2; V gene: TRBV28; clone size: -; CDR3 protein: CASSPWGSGSSYEQYF; CDR3 DNA: TGTGCCAGCAGTCCGTGGGGTAGCGGGAGCTCCTACGAGCAGTACTTC
J gene: TRBJ2-5; D gene: -; V gene: TRBV11-2; clone size: -; CDR3 protein: CASSLGQGLETQYF; CDR3 DNA: TGTGCCAGCAGCTTAGGTCAGGGTTTGGAGACCCAGTACTTC
J gene: TRBJ2-2; D gene: -; V gene: TRBV19; clone size: -; CDR3 protein: CASSWGANTGELFF; CDR3 DNA: TGTGCCAGTAGTTGGGGAGCGAACACCGGGGAGCTGTTTTTT
J gene: TRBJ2-7; D gene: -; V gene: TRBV4-1; clone size: -; CDR3 protein: CASSQDPVYEQYF; CDR3 DNA: TGCGCCAGCAGCCAAGACCCCGTGTACGAGCAGTACTTC
J gene: TRBJ2-1; D gene: TRBD1; V gene: TRBV11-2; clone size: -; CDR3 protein: CASSSGRGQGRQYNEQFF; CDR3 DNA: TGTGCCAGCAGCTCCGGGCGGGGACAGGGACGACAGTACAATGAGCAGTTCTTC
J gene: TRBJ1-2; D gene: TRBD1; V gene: TRBV7-9; clone size: -; CDR3 protein: CASSLEGGLGHGYTF; CDR3 DNA: TGTGCCAGCAGCTTAGAAGGGGGCCTCGGCCATGGCTACACCTTC
J gene: TRBJ2-1; D gene: TRBD1; V gene: TRBV14; clone size: -; CDR3 protein: CASSQGRDRRYEQFF; CDR3 DNA: TGTGCCAGCAGTCAAGGCCGGGACAGGAGATATGAGCAGTTCTTC
J gene: TRBJ2-5; D gene: TRBD2; V gene: TRBV2; clone size: -; CDR3 protein: CASRDRAGAIQETQYF; CDR3 DNA: TGTGCCAGCAGAGATCGAGCGGGGGCCATCCAAGAGACCCAGTACTTC
J gene: TRBJ2-7; D gene: TRBD1; V gene: TRBV20-1; clone size: -; CDR3 protein: CSASYGDSNEQYF; CDR3 DNA: TGCAGTGCTAGTTACGGGGACAGCAACGAGCAGTACTTC
J gene: TRBJ1-3; D gene: -; V gene: TRBV7-2; clone size: -; CDR3 protein: CASRQGTHFSGNTIYF; CDR3 DNA: TGTGCCAGCAGACAGGGTACCCACTTCTCTGGAAACACCATATATTTT
J gene: TRBJ2-4; D gene: TRBD1; V gene: TRBV28; clone size: -; CDR3 protein: CASSLGGQSKNIQYF; CDR3 DNA: TGTGCCAGCAGCCTAGGGGGACAGTCCAAAAACATTCAGTACTTC
J gene: TRBJ1-2; D gene: -; V gene: TRBV28; clone size: once; CDR3 protein: CASSLYLDLVKPNYGYTF; CDR3 DNA: TGTGCCAGCAGTTTATATCTGGACTTGGTGAAACCGAACTATGGCTACACCTTC
J gene: TRBJ2-5; D gene: -; V gene: TRBV4-1; clone size: once; CDR3 protein: CASSQVSQETQYF; CDR3 DNA: TGCGCCAGCAGCCAAGTCAGCCAAGAGACCCAGTACTTC
J gene: TRBJ2-3; D gene: -; V gene: TRBV5-1; clone size: -; CDR3 protein: CASSSGLNTDTQYF; CDR3 DNA: TGCGCCAGCAGCTCGGGACTCAACACAGATACGCAGTATTTT
J gene: TRBJ1-5; D gene: TRBD1; V gene: TRBV19; clone size: -; CDR3 protein: CASTLDRSSNQPQHF; CDR3 DNA: TGTGCCAGTACCCTGGACAGGAGTAGCAATCAGCCCCAGCATTTT
J gene: TRBJ2-2; D gene: TRBD2; V gene: TRBV9; clone size: -; CDR3 protein: CASSPPGLALTGELFF; CDR3 DNA: TGTGCCAGCAGCCCTCCCGGACTAGCTCTTACCGGGGAGCTGTTTTTT
J gene: TRBJ1-1; D gene: -; V gene: TRBV2; clone size: -; CDR3 protein: CASRDPGRGDTEAFF; CDR3 DNA: TGTGCCAGCCGCGACCCGGGGAGGGGCGACACTGAAGCTTTCTTT
J gene: TRBJ2-7; D gene: TRBD1; V gene: TRBV6-2/TRBV6-3; clone size: -; CDR3 protein: CASSYGAGTGNYEQYF; CDR3 DNA: TGTGCCAGCAGTTACGGGGCCGGGACAGGGAACTACGAGCAGTACTTC
J gene: TRBJ1-1; D gene: TRBD1; V gene: TRBV19; clone size: -; CDR3 protein: CASRDRVGDTEAFF; CDR3 DNA: TGTGCCAGCCGGGACAGGGTGGGTGACACTGAAGCTTTCTTT
J gene: TRBJ2-7; D gene: -; V gene: TRBV4-1; clone size: -; CDR3 protein: CASSQEELAGGAYEQYF; CDR3 DNA: TGCGCCAGCAGCCAAGAAGAGTTGGCGGGTGGTGCCTACGAGCAGTACTTC
J gene: TRBJ2-7; D gene: -; V gene: TRBV5-1; clone size: -; CDR3 protein: CASSLGIGGEQYF; CDR3 DNA: TGCGCCAGCAGCTTGGGGATCGGGGGAGAGCAGTACTTC
J gene: TRBJ1-2; D gene: -; V gene: TRBV20-1; clone size: -; CDR3 protein: CSASRGARGYTF; CDR3 DNA: TGCAGTGCTAGTCGGGGGGCGCGTGGCTACACCTTC
J gene: TRBJ1-5; D gene: TRBD1; V gene: TRBV19; clone size: once; CDR3 protein: CASTGTGRNQPQHF; CDR3 DNA: TGTGCCAGTACCGGGACAGGGAGGAATCAGCCCCAGCATTTT
J gene: TRBJ1-4; D gene: -; V gene: TRBV11-2; clone size: -; CDR3 protein: CASSTPAQRKEKLFF; CDR3 DNA: TGTGCCAGCAGCACCCCGGCCCAGCGAAAGGAAAAACTGTTTTTT
J gene: TRBJ2-1; D gene: -; V gene: TRBV19; clone size: -; CDR3 protein: CASSIFRTDNEQFF; CDR3 DNA: TGTGCCAGTAGTATTTTTCGGACAGACAATGAGCAGTTCTTC
J gene: TRBJ1-2; D gene: -; V gene: TRBV5-1; clone size: -; CDR3 protein: CASRGGGDGYTF; CDR3 DNA: TGCGCCAGCAGGGGAGGAGGCGATGGCTACACCTTC
J gene: TRBJ1-1; D gene: -; V gene: TRBV6-1; clone size: -; CDR3 protein: CASSELPTGAFF; CDR3 DNA: TGTGCCAGCAGTGAACTCCCGACAGGTGCTTTCTTT
J gene: TRBJ2-7; D gene: TRBD1; V gene: TRBV7-6; clone size: once; CDR3 protein: CASSQGQGAFYEQYF; CDR3 DNA: TGTGCCAGCAGCCAGGGACAGGGGGCATTCTACGAGCAGTACTTC
J gene: TRBJ1-5; D gene: -; V gene: TRBV11-3; clone size: -; CDR3 protein: CASSFTGDSNQPQHF; CDR3 DNA: TGTGCCAGCAGCTTTACCGGAGATAGCAATCAGCCCCAGCATTTT
J gene: TRBJ1-5; D gene: TRBD1; V gene: TRBV10-3; clone size: once; CDR3 protein: CASTGDPQPQHF; CDR3 DNA: TGTGCCAGCACAGGGGATCCTCAGCCCCAGCATTTT
J gene: TRBJ2-5; D gene: TRBD2; V gene: TRBV5-1; clone size: once; CDR3 protein: CASSPGLAGGLLETQYF; CDR3 DNA: TGCGCCAGCAGCCCGGGACTAGCGGGGGGGCTACTCGAGACCCAGTACTTC
J gene: TRBJ2-1; D gene: TRBD2; V gene: TRBV27; clone size: -; CDR3 protein: CASSTPGLAGANEQFF; CDR3 DNA: TGTGCCAGCAGTACACCGGGACTAGCGGGAGCAAATGAGCAGTTCTTC
J gene: TRBJ1-4; D gene: -; V gene: TRBV5-8; clone size: -; CDR3 protein: CASSLVSGKLFF; CDR3 DNA: TGTGCCAGCAGCTTGGTCAGCGGAAAACTGTTTTTT
J gene: TRBJ2-1; D gene: TRBD1; V gene: TRBV5-1; clone size: -; CDR3 protein: CASSWLRDRVYNEQFF; CDR3 DNA: TGCGCCAGCAGCTGGTTACGGGACAGGGTGTACAATGAGCAGTTCTTC
J gene: TRBJ2-7; D gene: TRBD2; V gene: TRBV6-5; clone size: -; CDR3 protein: CASRDYAGEGYEQYF; CDR3 DNA: TGTGCCAGCAGGGACTACGCGGGAGAAGGCTACGAGCAGTACTTC
J gene: TRBJ2-6; D gene: -; V gene: TRBV5-1; clone size: -; CDR3 protein: CASSLLAGGANVLTF; CDR3 DNA: TGCGCCAGCAGCTTGCTTGCGGGAGGGGCCAACGTCCTGACTTTC
J gene: TRBJ1-2; D gene: TRBD1; V gene: TRBV12-3/TRBV12-4; clone size: -; CDR3 protein: CASSAGGLYGYTF; CDR3 DNA: TGTGCCAGCAGCGCAGGGGGCCTCTATGGCTACACCTTC
J gene: TRBJ2-5; D gene: -; V gene: TRBV7-9; clone size: once; CDR3 protein: CASSSGSAGETQYF; CDR3 DNA: TGTGCCAGCAGCTCCGGGTCCGCCGGGGAGACCCAGTACTTC
J gene: TRBJ2-3; D gene: TRBD2; V gene: TRBV11-3; clone size: -; CDR3 protein: CASSTSVGGVEDTQYF; CDR3 DNA: TGTGCCAGCAGCACCTCCGTTGGGGGGGTTGAAGATACGCAGTATTTT
J gene: TRBJ1-2; D gene: TRBD1; V gene: TRBV2; clone size: medium-sized; CDR3 protein: CASRSGQGKILVGYTF; CDR3 DNA: TGTGCCAGCCGCTCGGGACAGGGTAAAATTCTTGTTGGCTACACCTTC
J gene: TRBJ2-2; D gene: TRBD1; V gene: TRBV24-1; clone size: -; CDR3 protein: CATSDPVPGQGSGELFF; CDR3 DNA: TGTGCCACCAGTGACCCAGTCCCGGGACAGGGATCCGGGGAGCTGTTTTTT
J gene: TRBJ2-2; D gene: TRBD1; V gene: TRBV27; clone size: -; CDR3 protein: CASSSAPDRGLNGELFF; CDR3 DNA: TGTGCCAGCAGTTCAGCACCCGACAGGGGGCTTAACGGGGAGCTGTTTTTT
J gene: TRBJ2-1; D gene: -; V gene: TRBV15; clone size: -; CDR3 protein: CATSREIQDFKQFF; CDR3 DNA: TGTGCCACCAGCAGAGAAATACAGGATTTTAAGCAGTTCTTC
J gene: TRBJ1-1; D gene: -; V gene: TRBV7-8; clone size: -; CDR3 protein: CASSHDWYLPRTPAVNTEAFF; CDR3 DNA: TGTGCCAGCAGCCACGACTGGTACCTCCCCAGGACTCCCGCGGTGAACACTGAAGCTTTCTTT
J gene: TRBJ2-3; D gene: -; V gene: TRBV5-4; clone size: -; CDR3 protein: CASSHGSGADTQYF; CDR3 DNA: TGTGCCAGCAGCCACGGATCAGGGGCAGATACGCAGTATTTT
J gene: TRBJ2-1; D gene: -; V gene: TRBV20-1; clone size: -; CDR3 protein: CSARSDEQFF; CDR3 DNA: TGCAGTGCTAGATCGGATGAGCAGTTCTTC
J gene: TRBJ2-7; D gene: -; V gene: TRBV10-1; clone size: -; CDR3 protein: CASSERPGASYEQYF; CDR3 DNA: TGCGCCAGCAGTGAGAGGCCAGGGGCCTCCTACGAGCAGTACTTC
J gene: TRBJ1-5; D gene: -; V gene: TRBV15; clone size: -; CDR3 protein: CATSSGDRYNQPQHF; CDR3 DNA: TGTGCCACCAGCTCCGGTGACAGGTATAATCAGCCCCAGCATTTT
J gene: TRBJ2-3; D gene: -; V gene: TRBV11-3; clone size: -; CDR3 protein: CASSLGRGFTDTQYF; CDR3 DNA: TGTGCCAGCAGCTTAGGAAGGGGATTCACAGATACGCAGTATTTT
J gene: TRBJ2-2; D gene: -; V gene: TRBV19; clone size: -; CDR3 protein: CASSLLRGNTGELFF; CDR3 DNA: TGTGCCAGTAGTCTACTACGAGGGAACACCGGGGAGCTGTTTTTT